This entry concerns a single T cell receptor beta chain. TCRdb independently ran MiXCR on the reads; one entry per CDR3 protein. The sample yields 200,000 to 300,000 distinct CDR3 sequences, approximately 9.1% seen once. This sample stems from a study of T cell repertoires in cytomegalovirus infection. About the study: Public TCR beta signatures were indicative of both CMV infection and a matching HLA type.

This CDR3 is built from 15 residues. Germline CDR1 reads MDHEN; CDR2 reads SYDVKM. The V and J ends lost 10 bases and 1 base respectively, with 17 bases between them. The receptor was isolated from a human donor in good health (CMV status not recorded). Some clones in this sample may be carry-over from other donors' samples. The sequenced material came from PBMCs. The chain links TRBV28 to TRBJ2-1; possible D gene TRBD2, 5 bases. The CDR3 here is CATPLRSGSYNEQFF. CDR3 in DNA: TGTGCCACCCCGTTGAGGAGCGGTTCCTACAATGAGCAGTTCTTC.